This T cell receptor (beta chain) was observed in a study of T cells in tuberculosis. Study in general: T cells were selected with CD1B tetramers loaded with glucose monomycolate. IGRA-negative adolescents, IGRA-positive adolescents with latent tuberculosis and adults with active tuberculosis formed this South African cohort.

Overall study results and limits: Shorter CDR3-alpha in active tuberculosis partly drove smaller distances. Selection depended on which cryopreserved specimens were available.

For this clone: Its antigen is as yet unknown.

The protocol was immunoSEQ multiplex PCR, while the TCRdb copy is restricted to in-frame clones and leaves out a portion. The sample contains 20,000 to 25,000 clones, more than 95% of which appear only once. The specimen sequenced was PBMCs. The receptor's source is a donor aged 10-35 years with latent tuberculosis or without tuberculosis infection.

The CDR3 reads CASSHFRAGASGANVLTF. Here the CDR3 DNA reads TGTGCCAGCAGCCATTTTCGGGCGGGGGCCTCTGGGGCCAACGTCCTGACTTTC. The V and J genes are TRBV7-3 and TRBJ2-6, with a possible D match to TRBD2 (7 bases). Germline CDR1 reads SGHTA; CDR2 reads FQGTGA. V lost 5 bases, J lost 0 bases, and 17 bases lay in between. The CDR3 loop spans 18 amino acids.